Listed here is a single T cell receptor (beta chain). Antigen unknown. This CDR3 has 12 amino acids. With 3 bases removed from V and 6 bases from J, the gap between germline ends came to 6 bases. Germline loops: CDR1 SNHLY, CDR2 FYNNEI. At baseline, cycle 4 day 1, and cycle 7 day 1, blood was sampled. Generated by immunoSEQ multiplex PCR, the TCRdb table keeps only in-frame clones and is missing some. The sample holds about 77,000 clones; 85% to 90% are singletons and the top ten take more than 2.5%. This sample is part of a study of OX40 agonist ivuxolimab in advanced cancers. Whole-study findings and limits: Expanded clones belonging to CD8+ T cells outnumbered, on average, those of CD4+.

The rearrangement uses TRBV2 and TRBJ1-5; no definite D call. Material: CD4+ or CD8+ T cells sorted from blood, obtained in a trial of the OX40 agonist ivuxolimab. The sequence was obtained from an adult with an advanced solid tumor such as melanoma, head and neck, liver or kidney cancer. Here the CDR3 reads CASSDSPQPQHF. The CDR3 DNA follows: TGTGCCAGCAGTGACAGTCCTCAGCCCCAGCATTTT.